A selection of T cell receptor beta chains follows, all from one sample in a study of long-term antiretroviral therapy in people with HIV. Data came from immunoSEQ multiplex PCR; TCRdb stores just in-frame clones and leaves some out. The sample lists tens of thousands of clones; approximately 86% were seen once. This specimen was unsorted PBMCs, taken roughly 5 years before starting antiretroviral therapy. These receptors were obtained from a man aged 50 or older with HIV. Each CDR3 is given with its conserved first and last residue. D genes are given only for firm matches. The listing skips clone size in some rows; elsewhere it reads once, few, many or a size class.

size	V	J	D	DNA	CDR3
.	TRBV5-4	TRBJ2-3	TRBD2	TGTGCCGGGTGGAAACCTAGCGGGAGTGAAACAGATACGCAGTATTTT	CAGWKPSGSETDTQYF
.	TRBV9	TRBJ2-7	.	TGTGCCAGCAGGGGGAACTCGCGGCACACCTACGAGCAGTACTTC	CASRGNSRHTYEQYF
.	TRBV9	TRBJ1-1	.	TGTGCCAGCAGCGTAGATCCCCTACGCAACACTGAAGCTTTCTTT	CASSVDPLRNTEAFF
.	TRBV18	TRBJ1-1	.	TGTGCCAGCTCCCGGGAGTCGAACACTGAAGCTTTCTTT	CASSRESNTEAFF
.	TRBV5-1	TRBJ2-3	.	TGCGCCAGCAGCTTTGGGGGGATCACAGATACGCAGTATTTT	CASSFGGITDTQYF
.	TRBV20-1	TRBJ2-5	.	TGCAGTGGGGGCAAAGAGACCCAGTACTTC	CSGGKETQYF
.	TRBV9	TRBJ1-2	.	TGTGCCAGCAGCCCCCTGATTGCTCGGGGCCTAACAGCCTTCTATGGCTACACCTTC	CASSPLIARGLTAFYGYTF
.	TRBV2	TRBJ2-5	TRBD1	TGTGCCAGCAGCGGACAGGGGGCCAGAGAGACCCAGTACTTC	CASSGQGARETQYF
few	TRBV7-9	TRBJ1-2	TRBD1	TGTGCCAGCAGCTTAGGACAGGGCGTCGTCTATGGCTACACCTTC	CASSLGQGVVYGYTF
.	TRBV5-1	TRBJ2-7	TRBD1	TGCGCCAGCAGCTTGGAGGGACAGAGGGGACGTCCTTACGAGCAGTACTTC	CASSLEGQRGRPYEQYF
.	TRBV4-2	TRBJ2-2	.	TGTGCCAGCAGACTTGGGGGTCTGGGTACCGGGGAGCTGTTTTTT	CASRLGGLGTGELFF
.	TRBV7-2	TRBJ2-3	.	TGTGCCAGCAGCCCCAGTGGGGGGGGCGCGCTCACAGATACGCAGTATTTT	CASSPSGGGALTDTQYF
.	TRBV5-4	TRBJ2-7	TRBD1	TGTGCCAGCAGCCCCGGGACAGGGGGAATCTACGAGCAGTACTTC	CASSPGTGGIYEQYF
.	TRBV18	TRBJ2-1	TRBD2	TGTGCCAGCTCACCACAGGGGCTAGCGGGGGACAATGAGCAGTTCTTC	CASSPQGLAGDNEQFF
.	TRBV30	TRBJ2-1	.	TGTGCCTGGAACACCTACCCGACTGGTGAGCAGTTCTTC	CAWNTYPTGEQFF
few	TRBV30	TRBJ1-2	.	TGTGCCTGGAGGGTGGACAGCATCTATGGCTACACCTTC	CAWRVDSIYGYTF
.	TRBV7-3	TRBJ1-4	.	TGTGCCAGCAGCTTAGGTCCAAATGAAAAACTGTTTTTT	CASSLGPNEKLFF